This T cell receptor beta chain was recorded in a study of cytomegalovirus exposure and HLA in healthy donors. Overall study context: Within an early data release were 85 million or so unique TCRs drawn from HLA-typed donors.

On this clone itself: Its antigen is not known.

Researchers ran the PCR with 60 Vbeta and 13 Jbeta primers. The data were produced by immunoSEQ multiplex PCR, yet TCRdb's version contains in-frame clones alone and is incomplete. The sample is made up of tens of thousands of clones, and the top ten hold approximately 15% of it. The CDR3 runs 15 residues. Trimming cost V 2 bases and J 3 bases, with 14 bases left between them. CDR1 SGHTA and CDR2 FQGNSA come from the germline V gene. Study conclusions and caveats: For TCR beta chains, V- and J-gene trimming was later linked to a missense DCLRE1C variant.

Sample: PBMCs. This sequence joins TRBV7-2 and TRBJ2-7, with a weak D call TRBD1 (6 bases). This receptor was identified in a middle-aged man in good health and CMV-seropositive. As DNA, the CDR3 is TGTGCCAGCAGCTTACAGGGGATTCCCGACTACGAGCAGTACTTC. As protein: CASSLQGIPDYEQYF.